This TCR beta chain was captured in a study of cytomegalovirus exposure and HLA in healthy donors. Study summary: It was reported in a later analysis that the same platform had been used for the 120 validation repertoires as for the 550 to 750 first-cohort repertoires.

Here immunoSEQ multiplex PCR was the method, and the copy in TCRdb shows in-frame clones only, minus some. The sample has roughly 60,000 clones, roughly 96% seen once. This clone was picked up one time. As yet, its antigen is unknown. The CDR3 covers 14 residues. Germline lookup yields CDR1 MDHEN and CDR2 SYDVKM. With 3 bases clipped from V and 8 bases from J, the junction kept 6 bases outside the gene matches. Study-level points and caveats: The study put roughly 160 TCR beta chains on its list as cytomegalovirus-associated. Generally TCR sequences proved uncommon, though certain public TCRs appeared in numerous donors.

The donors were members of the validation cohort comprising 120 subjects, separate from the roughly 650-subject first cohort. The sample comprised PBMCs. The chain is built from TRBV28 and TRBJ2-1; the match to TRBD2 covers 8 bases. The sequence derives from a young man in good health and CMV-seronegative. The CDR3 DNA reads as TGTGCCAGCAGTTTCCGACCGGGGGGGGATGAGCAGTTCTTC. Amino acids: CASSFRPGGDEQFF.